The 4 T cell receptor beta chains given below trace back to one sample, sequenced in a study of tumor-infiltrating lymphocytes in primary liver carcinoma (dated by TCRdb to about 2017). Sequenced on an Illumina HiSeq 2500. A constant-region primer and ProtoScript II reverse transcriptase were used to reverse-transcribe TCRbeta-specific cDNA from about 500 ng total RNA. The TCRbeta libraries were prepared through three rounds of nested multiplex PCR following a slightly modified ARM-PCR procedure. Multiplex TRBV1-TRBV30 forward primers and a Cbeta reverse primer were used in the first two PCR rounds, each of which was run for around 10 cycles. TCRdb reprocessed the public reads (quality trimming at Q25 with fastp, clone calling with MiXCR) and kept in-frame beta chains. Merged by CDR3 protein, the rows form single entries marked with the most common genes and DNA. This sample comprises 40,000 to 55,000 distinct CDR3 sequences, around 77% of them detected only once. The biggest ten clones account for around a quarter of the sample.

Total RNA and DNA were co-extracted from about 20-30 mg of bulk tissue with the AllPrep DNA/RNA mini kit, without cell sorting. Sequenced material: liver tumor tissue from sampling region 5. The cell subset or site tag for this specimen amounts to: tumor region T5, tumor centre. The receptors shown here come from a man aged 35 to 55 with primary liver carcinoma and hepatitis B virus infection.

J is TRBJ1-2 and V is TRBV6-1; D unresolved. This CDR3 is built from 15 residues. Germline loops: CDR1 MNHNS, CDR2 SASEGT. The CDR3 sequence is CISSEAHGINYGYTF. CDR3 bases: TGTATCAGCAGTGAAGCGCATGGGATTAACTATGGCTACACCTTC.

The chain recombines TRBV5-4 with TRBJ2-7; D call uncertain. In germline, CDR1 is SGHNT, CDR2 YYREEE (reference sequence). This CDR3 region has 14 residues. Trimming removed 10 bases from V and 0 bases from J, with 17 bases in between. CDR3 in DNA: TGTGCCTGCATCTTGGTCCCGAACTCCTACGAGCAGTACTTC. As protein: CACILVPNSYEQYF.

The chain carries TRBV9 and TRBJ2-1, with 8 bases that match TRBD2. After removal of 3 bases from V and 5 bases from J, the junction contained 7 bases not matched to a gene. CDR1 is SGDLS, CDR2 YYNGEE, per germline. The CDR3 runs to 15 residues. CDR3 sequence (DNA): TGTGCCAGCAGCGGAAGCGGGAGCGGGAACAATGAGCAGTTCTTC. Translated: CASSGSGSGNNEQFF.

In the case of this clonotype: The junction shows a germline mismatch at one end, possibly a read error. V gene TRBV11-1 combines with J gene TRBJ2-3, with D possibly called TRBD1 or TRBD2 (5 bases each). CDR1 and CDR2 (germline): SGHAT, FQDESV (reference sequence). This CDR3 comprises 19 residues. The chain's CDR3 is CASSSGGSSIGVRTGTQYF. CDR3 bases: TGTGCCAGCAGCTCTGGGGGAAGCTCTATTGGAGTCCGCACAGGTACGCAGTATTTT.